One TCR beta chain is described in this entry. The record originates from a study of blood T cell repertoires in COVID-19. Looking at the study overall: The United States, Italy and Spain were the sources of the acute and convalescent COVID-19 samples. In each case, the material was cDNA or gDNA derived from T cells, B-cell-depleted T cells, or PBMCs.

In the authors' workflow: Nucleated cell number was recorded as an estimate derived from reference gene primer amplification. This table comes from immunoSEQ multiplex PCR, and its TCRdb copy is limited to in-frame clones, with some not included. Clonal size and the V and J genes are those of that table, whereas D and trimming came from the DNA. The data hold roughly 200,000 clones, with about 81% observed a single time. The CDR3 length is 13 residues. CDR1 and CDR2 (germline): SGHTA, FQGNSA. Trimming left V 5 bases short and J 5 bases short, with 11 bases between. The chain couples TRBV7-2 to TRBJ2-3; D perhaps matches TRBD2 (5 bases). The clonotype comes from a woman of 80 years or more with COVID-19, enrolled during active disease. Sample: peripheral blood. The CDR3 region is CASSIRREDTQYF. The CDR3 DNA reads as TGTGCCAGCAGCATTAGACGGGAAGATACGCAGTATTTT.